This T cell receptor (beta chain) appears in the sequencing data of a study of radiotherapy plus CTLA-4 blockade in lung cancer. General study findings and limits: There was expansion of tumor-derived TCR clones in blood after radiotherapy plus ipilimumab.

As for this clone: Its antigen remains unidentified.

Assay used: immunoSEQ multiplex PCR; TCRdb lists only in-frame clones, some missing. Found here are roughly 53,000 clones, 84% of them singletons; the top ten hold more than 4.5%. The source is a human donor with non-small cell lung cancer whose response to radiotherapy plus ipilimumab could not be evaluated. The sequences come from peripheral blood, collected from a patient treated with radiotherapy plus ipilimumab.

The CDR3 region is CASTWAGGRADEQFF. The CDR3 bases are TGTGCCAGCACGTGGGCCGGCGGGAGGGCCGATGAGCAGTTCTTC. V is TRBV6-6 and J is TRBJ2-1; 9 bases are shared with TRBD2. V shed 7 bases and J 8 bases; nucleotides not matched to a gene: 12. Germline loops: CDR1 MNHNY, CDR2 SVGAGI (reference sequence). This CDR3 is 15 amino acids long.